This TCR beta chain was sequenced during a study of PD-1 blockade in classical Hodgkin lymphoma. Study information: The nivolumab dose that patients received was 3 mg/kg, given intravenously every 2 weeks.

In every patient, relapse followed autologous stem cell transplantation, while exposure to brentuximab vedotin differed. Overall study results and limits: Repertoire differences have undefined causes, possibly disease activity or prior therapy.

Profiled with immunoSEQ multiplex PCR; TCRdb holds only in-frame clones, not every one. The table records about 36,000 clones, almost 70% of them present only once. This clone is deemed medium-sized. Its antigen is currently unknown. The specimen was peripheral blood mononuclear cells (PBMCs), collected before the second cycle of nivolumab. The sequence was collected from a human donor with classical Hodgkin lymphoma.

The CDR3 is CASSEVGVWRGYTF. CDR3 DNA: TGTGCCAGCAGTGAAGTGGGGGTATGGCGAGGCTACACCTTC. This chain uses TRBV6-1 with TRBJ1-2; D perhaps matches TRBD1 (5 bases). Trimming pared 1 base from V and 8 bases from J, leaving 14 bases between. Germline assignment: CDR1 MNHNS and CDR2 SASEGT. The length of the CDR3 is 14 residues.